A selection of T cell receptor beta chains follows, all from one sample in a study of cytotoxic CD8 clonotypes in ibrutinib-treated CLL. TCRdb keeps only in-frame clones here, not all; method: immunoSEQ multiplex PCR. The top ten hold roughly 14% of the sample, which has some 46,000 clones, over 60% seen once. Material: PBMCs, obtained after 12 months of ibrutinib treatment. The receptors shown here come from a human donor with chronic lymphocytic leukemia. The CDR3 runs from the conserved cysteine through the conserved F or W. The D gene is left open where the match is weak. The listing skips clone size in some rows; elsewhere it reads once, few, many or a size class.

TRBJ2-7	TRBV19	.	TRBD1	TGTGCCAGTAAGGACAGGGGTTCCTACGAGCAGTACTTC	CASKDRGSYEQYF
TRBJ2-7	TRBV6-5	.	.	TGTGCCAGCAGAAACGACGAGGAAAGGACCTACGAGCAGTACTTC	CASRNDEERTYEQYF
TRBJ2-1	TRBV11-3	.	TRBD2	TGTGCCAGCAGCCCCGGACTAGCGGGATCGGGTGAGCAGTTCTTC	CASSPGLAGSGEQFF
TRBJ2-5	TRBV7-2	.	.	TGTGCCAGCAGCTTAGGGGGGAGAGAGACCCAGTACTTC	CASSLGGRETQYF
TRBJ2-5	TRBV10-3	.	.	TGTGCCACCAAACCGGAGTTGAGGGTACAGACCCAGTACTTC	CATKPELRVQTQYF
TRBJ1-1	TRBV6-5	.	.	TGTGCCAGCAGCCGCCAGAACACTGAAGCTTTCTTT	CASSRQNTEAFF
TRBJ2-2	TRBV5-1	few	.	TGCGCCAGCAGCTTGGCGGGAGCTACCACCGGGGAGCTGTTTTTT	CASSLAGATTGELFF
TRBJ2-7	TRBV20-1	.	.	TGCAGTGCTAGAGATACGGGGCCGCAGTACTTC	CSARDTGPQYF
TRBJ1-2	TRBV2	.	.	TGTGCCAGCAGTGAATATAAGGGTCGCTATGGCTACACCTTC	CASSEYKGRYGYTF
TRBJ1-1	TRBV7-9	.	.	TGTGCCAGCAGCTCCGAAGTCGGGGCAGAAGCTTTCTTT	CASSSEVGAEAFF
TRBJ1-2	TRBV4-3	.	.	TGCGCCAGCAGCCAAGAACAGGGTAACTATGGCTACACCTTC	CASSQEQGNYGYTF
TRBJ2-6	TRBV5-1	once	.	TGCGCCAGCAGCTCCTCAGGAATAGTCTCTGGGGCCAACGTCCTGACTTTC	CASSSSGIVSGANVLTF
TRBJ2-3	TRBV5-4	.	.	TGTGCCAGCAGCCCTTCGGGACTCATCACAGATACGCAGTATTTT	CASSPSGLITDTQYF
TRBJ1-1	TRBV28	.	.	TGTGCCAGCAGCCCCTACGGGGTTGGCACTGAAGCTTTCTTT	CASSPYGVGTEAFF
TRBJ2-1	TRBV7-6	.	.	TGTGCCAGCAGCTTAGCGCTGAGTCGGTCCTACAATGAGCAGTTCTTC	CASSLALSRSYNEQFF
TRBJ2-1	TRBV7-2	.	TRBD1	TGTGCCAGCAGCCTCACAGGGGGCGACACCTACAATGAGCAGTTCTTC	CASSLTGGDTYNEQFF
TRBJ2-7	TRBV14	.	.	TGTGCCAGCAGCCAACGGGACTCCTACGAGCAGTACTTC	CASSQRDSYEQYF
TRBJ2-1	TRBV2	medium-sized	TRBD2	TGTGCCACCGCACCGGGACTAGCGGACACCAATGAGCAGTTCTTC	CATAPGLADTNEQFF
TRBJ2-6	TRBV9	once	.	TGTGCCAGCAGCGTAGGGCCAGGGTCCACTGGGGCCAACGTCCTGACTTTC	CASSVGPGSTGANVLTF
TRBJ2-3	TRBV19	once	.	TGTGCCAGTAGTATGGGGGCGAGCACAGATACGCAGTATTTT	CASSMGASTDTQYF
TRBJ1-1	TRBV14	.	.	TGTGCCAGCAGCCCTTGGACAGCAAACACTGAAGCTTTCTTT	CASSPWTANTEAFF
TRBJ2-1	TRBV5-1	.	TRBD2	TGCGCCAGCGGAGAGAGAGCGGGGCGGAATGAGCAGTTCTTC	CASGERAGRNEQFF
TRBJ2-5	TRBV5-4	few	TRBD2	TGTGCCAGCAGCCCCGCTAGCGGGAGGGCCGGGGAGACCCAGTACTTC	CASSPASGRAGETQYF
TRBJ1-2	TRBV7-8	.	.	TGTGCCAGCAGCTTTCGGTCAGGGAACTATGGCTACACCTTC	CASSFRSGNYGYTF
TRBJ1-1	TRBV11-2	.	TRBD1	TGTGCCAGCAGCTTAATTGGGACAGGGTGGGACACTGAAGCTTTCTTT	CASSLIGTGWDTEAFF
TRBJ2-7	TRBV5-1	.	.	TGCGCCAGCAGGCCGTCTGCAGCCCGTGGGGGGAGCTCCTACGAGCAGTACTTC	CASRPSAARGGSSYEQYF
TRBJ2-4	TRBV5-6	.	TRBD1	TGTGCCAGCAGTTGGGACAGCTCTTCCAAAAACATTCAGTACTTC	CASSWDSSSKNIQYF
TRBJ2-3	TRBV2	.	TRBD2	TGTGCCAGCAGTGAAACCATAATGGGGGGGGATACGCAGTATTTT	CASSETIMGGDTQYF
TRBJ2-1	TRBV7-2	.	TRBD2	TGTGCCAGCAGTCCCCTAGCGGGAGCACCGGACAATGAGCAGTTCTTC	CASSPLAGAPDNEQFF
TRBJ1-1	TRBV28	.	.	TGTGCCAGCAGTTTAGGCAGACAGAACACTGAAGCTTTCTTT	CASSLGRQNTEAFF